The TCR beta chain described here comes from a study of cytomegalovirus exposure and HLA in healthy donors. The study, taken as a whole, reports: Reportedly, cytomegalovirus status was diagnosed with high sensitivity and specificity.

Sequenced by immunoSEQ multiplex PCR; TCRdb stores in-frame clones only, minus some. The sample consists of about 78,000 clones, about 96% of them appearing once. On this clone: Its antigen is not known.

Germline lookup yields CDR1 MNHEY and CDR2 SVGAGI. The CDR3 totals 14 residues. Losses at the gene ends were 6 bases for V and 7 bases for J; bases not matched to a gene: 10. The origin of this receptor is a young man in good health and CMV-seropositive. The J gene is TRBJ2-7, the V gene TRBV6-5, with 9 bases that match TRBD1. Sequenced sample: PBMCs. The CDR3 DNA reads as TGTGCCAGCAGGGTCGGACAGGGGATTCGGGAGCAGTACTTC. Amino acid sequence: CASRVGQGIREQYF.